These T cell receptor beta chains were read from a single sample in a study of PD-1 blockade in mismatch repair-deficient tumors. Assay: immunoSEQ multiplex PCR; the TCRdb copy retains only in-frame clones and omits some. The sample records 90,000 to 120,000 clones, 82% being singletons. The sequencing used peripheral blood, collected roughly 36 weeks after starting pembrolizumab. The receptor source for this set is an adult with mismatch repair-deficient cancer. The CDR3 runs from the conserved cysteine through the conserved F or W. A D gene is named only where the DNA matches it firmly. Some rows have no size entry. The others give once, few or many, or a class for an expanded clone.

v_call: TRBV28; d_call: TRBD2; j_call: TRBJ2-1; clone_size: -; cdr3_nt: TGTGCCAACACCCTGACTAGCGGGAGACTGAGCTATGAGCAGTTCTTC; cdr3_aa: CANTLTSGRLSYEQFF
v_call: TRBV12-5; d_call: TRBD2; j_call: TRBJ2-2; clone_size: few; cdr3_nt: TGTGCTAGTGGTTTGGTCCGACTCCCTGGACTAGCGGGGACGAACACCGGGGAGCTGTTTTTT; cdr3_aa: CASGLVRLPGLAGTNTGELFF
v_call: TRBV6-5; d_call: -; j_call: TRBJ1-2; clone_size: -; cdr3_nt: TGTGCCAGCAGTTACTCGAGTAGCGGGTTTGGGGGCTACACCTTC; cdr3_aa: CASSYSSSGFGGYTF
v_call: TRBV2; d_call: -; j_call: TRBJ2-6; clone_size: -; cdr3_nt: TGTGCCAGCAGTGAAGGGGCCAACGTCCTGACTTTC; cdr3_aa: CASSEGANVLTF
v_call: TRBV7-9; d_call: TRBD2; j_call: TRBJ2-7; clone_size: -; cdr3_nt: TGTGCCAGCAGCTTAGAAGCGGGACCTTACTCCTACGAGCAGTACTTC; cdr3_aa: CASSLEAGPYSYEQYF
v_call: TRBV6-1; d_call: -; j_call: TRBJ1-5; clone_size: -; cdr3_nt: TGTGCCAGCAGTCTTAGGGGTGAAGGTCAGCCCCAGCATTTT; cdr3_aa: CASSLRGEGQPQHF
v_call: TRBV29-1; d_call: -; j_call: TRBJ2-3; clone_size: -; cdr3_nt: TGCAGCGTTGTTCCGGGAGGCACAGATACGCAGTATTTT; cdr3_aa: CSVVPGGTDTQYF
v_call: TRBV11-3; d_call: -; j_call: TRBJ2-5; clone_size: -; cdr3_nt: TGTGCCAGCAGCGCGGGACAGACGTACCAAGAGACCCAGTACTTC; cdr3_aa: CASSAGQTYQETQYF
v_call: TRBV7-9; d_call: -; j_call: TRBJ1-1; clone_size: -; cdr3_nt: TGTGCCAGCAGCTTAGCTCCGGACAAAGCTTTCTTT; cdr3_aa: CASSLAPDKAFF
v_call: TRBV27; d_call: -; j_call: TRBJ2-4; clone_size: -; cdr3_nt: TGTGCCAGCAGTTTAAGAGGGCCTCTAGCCAAAAACATTCAGTACTTC; cdr3_aa: CASSLRGPLAKNIQYF
v_call: TRBV5-1; d_call: -; j_call: TRBJ2-7; clone_size: -; cdr3_nt: TGCGCCAGCAGCTTGGATCACAGTGGGTCGGGCTACGAGCAGTACTTC; cdr3_aa: CASSLDHSGSGYEQYF
v_call: TRBV4-1; d_call: -; j_call: TRBJ2-3; clone_size: -; cdr3_nt: TGCGCCAGCAGCCACTACACCTCTAGCACAGATACGCAGTATTTT; cdr3_aa: CASSHYTSSTDTQYF
v_call: TRBV21-1; d_call: -; j_call: TRBJ1-1; clone_size: -; cdr3_nt: TGTGCCAGCAGCCTACCAAAGGGGGGGAAAGCTTTCTTT; cdr3_aa: CASSLPKGGKAFF
v_call: TRBV25-1; d_call: -; j_call: TRBJ1-1; clone_size: few; cdr3_nt: TGTGCCAGCAGTGAATTTGACTATCGTCCAGCTTTCTTT; cdr3_aa: CASSEFDYRPAFF
v_call: TRBV5-6; d_call: -; j_call: TRBJ1-1; clone_size: -; cdr3_nt: TGTGCCAGCAGCTTGGGAGGAGGGCCTGAAGCTTTCTTT; cdr3_aa: CASSLGGGPEAFF
v_call: TRBV29-1; d_call: -; j_call: TRBJ1-1; clone_size: -; cdr3_nt: TGCAGCGTTCCGAAGGCAGGGACTTCTGAAGCTTTCTTT; cdr3_aa: CSVPKAGTSEAFF
v_call: TRBV19; d_call: TRBD1; j_call: TRBJ1-1; clone_size: -; cdr3_nt: TGTGCCAGTAGTAAACTAACAGGGGTTCGCACTGAAGCTTTCTTT; cdr3_aa: CASSKLTGVRTEAFF
v_call: TRBV7-3; d_call: -; j_call: TRBJ2-1; clone_size: -; cdr3_nt: TGTGCCAGCACCTCTTCTATGAGGGCTGAGCAGTTCTTC; cdr3_aa: CASTSSMRAEQFF
v_call: TRBV11-3; d_call: -; j_call: TRBJ2-7; clone_size: few; cdr3_nt: TGTGCCAGCAGCCAAGATAGCGGCACTCTCTACGAGCAGTACTTC; cdr3_aa: CASSQDSGTLYEQYF
v_call: TRBV15; d_call: -; j_call: TRBJ1-1; clone_size: once; cdr3_nt: TGTGCCACCAGCAGAGGGGCCGGGGCTGAAGCTTTCTTT; cdr3_aa: CATSRGAGAEAFF
v_call: TRBV29-1; d_call: -; j_call: TRBJ2-7; clone_size: -; cdr3_nt: TGCAGCGTTGAAGCCGCCGGTGCCAGCTCCTACGAGCAGTACTTC; cdr3_aa: CSVEAAGASSYEQYF
v_call: TRBV5-5; d_call: TRBD2; j_call: TRBJ2-1; clone_size: -; cdr3_nt: TGTGCCAGCAGACCGCGGGCGGCGGGAGAGTACAATGAGCAGTTCTTC; cdr3_aa: CASRPRAAGEYNEQFF
v_call: TRBV11-3; d_call: -; j_call: TRBJ2-1; clone_size: -; cdr3_nt: TGTGCCAGCAGCTTATGGCTAGCGAGCTACAATGAGCAGTTCTTC; cdr3_aa: CASSLWLASYNEQFF
v_call: TRBV19; d_call: -; j_call: TRBJ2-1; clone_size: -; cdr3_nt: TGTGCCAGTAGTATAGATGGGGGGGCGAGGAATGAGCAGTTCTTC; cdr3_aa: CASSIDGGARNEQFF
v_call: TRBV9; d_call: TRBD2; j_call: TRBJ2-1; clone_size: -; cdr3_nt: TGTGCCAGCAGCGTAGACGAGACTAGCGGGAGGCGAAATGAGCAGTTCTTC; cdr3_aa: CASSVDETSGRRNEQFF
v_call: TRBV14; d_call: -; j_call: TRBJ2-6; clone_size: -; cdr3_nt: TGTGCCAGCAGCCTAGGGCAGGGGATCTTTGGGGCCAACGTCCTGACTTTC; cdr3_aa: CASSLGQGIFGANVLTF
v_call: TRBV25-1; d_call: -; j_call: TRBJ1-1; clone_size: -; cdr3_nt: TGTGCCAGCAGTGAATCGGGTCGGGGGTACAAGGGGTCTACTGAAGCTTTCTTT; cdr3_aa: CASSESGRGYKGSTEAFF
v_call: TRBV27; d_call: -; j_call: TRBJ1-5; clone_size: -; cdr3_nt: TGTGCCAGCAGTTCTTACGGGGGGCAGCCCCAGCATTTT; cdr3_aa: CASSSYGGQPQHF
v_call: TRBV6-1; d_call: -; j_call: TRBJ1-1; clone_size: -; cdr3_nt: TGTGCCAGCACCTTCACCGGGGCACTCACTGAAGCTTTCTTT; cdr3_aa: CASTFTGALTEAFF
v_call: TRBV27; d_call: TRBD2; j_call: TRBJ2-1; clone_size: -; cdr3_nt: TGTGCCAGCAGTTTACTCGGACTAGCGGGAGAAGAGCAGTTCTTC; cdr3_aa: CASSLLGLAGEEQFF
v_call: TRBV27; d_call: -; j_call: TRBJ1-1; clone_size: -; cdr3_nt: TGTGCCAGCAGTTTCGTCAGGGGTGAAGCTTTCTTT; cdr3_aa: CASSFVRGEAFF
v_call: TRBV13; d_call: -; j_call: TRBJ2-3; clone_size: -; cdr3_nt: TGTGCCAGCAGCTTCGGGACTGGCTCAGATACGCAGTATTTT; cdr3_aa: CASSFGTGSDTQYF
v_call: TRBV5-4; d_call: -; j_call: TRBJ2-7; clone_size: -; cdr3_nt: TGTGCCAGCAGCTTGTCTTGGGGGCTCCTAACCTACGAGCAGTACTTC; cdr3_aa: CASSLSWGLLTYEQYF
v_call: TRBV27; d_call: -; j_call: TRBJ2-1; clone_size: -; cdr3_nt: TGTGCCAGCAGTCCCCCCCCGGGGACCTCCTACAATGAGCAGTTCTTC; cdr3_aa: CASSPPPGTSYNEQFF
v_call: TRBV5-1; d_call: TRBD2; j_call: TRBJ2-2; clone_size: -; cdr3_nt: TGCGCCAGCAGCTTGGAGACTAGCGGGCTCACCGGGGAGCTGTTTTTT; cdr3_aa: CASSLETSGLTGELFF
v_call: TRBV7-7; d_call: -; j_call: TRBJ2-5; clone_size: -; cdr3_nt: TGTGCTAGCAGCTTAGAGGCCCAAGAGACCCAGTACTTC; cdr3_aa: CASSLEAQETQYF
v_call: TRBV4-1; d_call: -; j_call: TRBJ2-1; clone_size: once; cdr3_nt: TGCGCCAGCAGCCAAGAGGTAGATTGGAATGAGCAGTTCTTC; cdr3_aa: CASSQEVDWNEQFF
v_call: TRBV5-1; d_call: -; j_call: TRBJ1-1; clone_size: -; cdr3_nt: TGCGCCAGCAGTCCCCTTCCCCAGGGACGGATCCCCGGAAACACTGAAGCTTTCTTT; cdr3_aa: CASSPLPQGRIPGNTEAFF
v_call: TRBV6-5; d_call: -; j_call: TRBJ1-3; clone_size: -; cdr3_nt: TGTGCCAGCACGGGGGCGCTTGGAAACACCATATATTTT; cdr3_aa: CASTGALGNTIYF
v_call: TRBV4-1; d_call: -; j_call: TRBJ2-7; clone_size: -; cdr3_nt: TGCGCCAGCAGCCAGTCGCTAGTGGGACACGAGCAGTACTTC; cdr3_aa: CASSQSLVGHEQYF
v_call: TRBV6-5; d_call: -; j_call: TRBJ1-5; clone_size: -; cdr3_nt: TGTGCCAGCAGACGGGACAAAAGTCAGCCCCAGCATTTT; cdr3_aa: CASRRDKSQPQHF
v_call: TRBV6-5; d_call: TRBD1; j_call: TRBJ2-5; clone_size: -; cdr3_nt: TGTGCCAGCAGTTACCGCCGAGGGGACAGGGGAGAGACCCAGTACTTC; cdr3_aa: CASSYRRGDRGETQYF
v_call: TRBV9; d_call: -; j_call: TRBJ2-3; clone_size: -; cdr3_nt: TGTGCCAGCAGCAGGGGGCGGTCTAGCGGGAGCACAGATACGCAGTATTTT; cdr3_aa: CASSRGRSSGSTDTQYF
v_call: TRBV4-3; d_call: TRBD2; j_call: TRBJ2-1; clone_size: -; cdr3_nt: TGCGCCAGCAGCCCGCTAGGCCTAGCGGTAAACAATGAGCAGTTCTTC; cdr3_aa: CASSPLGLAVNNEQFF
v_call: TRBV4-3; d_call: -; j_call: TRBJ2-7; clone_size: -; cdr3_nt: TGCGCCAGCAGCCAAGAGTACTGGGGGCAGTCCTACGAGCAGTACTTC; cdr3_aa: CASSQEYWGQSYEQYF
v_call: TRBV11-2; d_call: -; j_call: TRBJ2-2; clone_size: -; cdr3_nt: TGTGCCAGCAGCTTTTTAGGGGGGTACACCGGGGAGCTGTTTTTT; cdr3_aa: CASSFLGGYTGELFF
v_call: TRBV11-2; d_call: -; j_call: TRBJ1-5; clone_size: -; cdr3_nt: TGTGCCAGCAGCTTAGATAGGATGAATCAGCCCCAGCATTTT; cdr3_aa: CASSLDRMNQPQHF
v_call: TRBV13; d_call: -; j_call: TRBJ1-2; clone_size: -; cdr3_nt: TGTGCCAGCAGCTTAAAATGGACAGAAGCCAACTATGGCTACACCTTC; cdr3_aa: CASSLKWTEANYGYTF
v_call: TRBV6-4; d_call: -; j_call: TRBJ2-1; clone_size: -; cdr3_nt: TGTGCCAGCAGTGACTCGGGCTCAGGTGAATACAATGAGCAGTTCTTC; cdr3_aa: CASSDSGSGEYNEQFF
v_call: TRBV7-2; d_call: -; j_call: TRBJ1-1; clone_size: -; cdr3_nt: TGTGCCAGCAGCTTATGGGTTGACACTGAAGCTTTCTTT; cdr3_aa: CASSLWVDTEAFF
v_call: TRBV5-1; d_call: TRBD2; j_call: TRBJ2-7; clone_size: -; cdr3_nt: TGCGCCAGCAGCCAGGGAGGGCTCTACGAGCAGTACTTC; cdr3_aa: CASSQGGLYEQYF
v_call: TRBV14; d_call: -; j_call: TRBJ2-2; clone_size: -; cdr3_nt: TGTGCCAGCAGCTACAATCATGGGACCGGGGAGCTGTTTTTT; cdr3_aa: CASSYNHGTGELFF
v_call: TRBV7-9; d_call: -; j_call: TRBJ2-7; clone_size: few; cdr3_nt: TGTGCCAGCAGCTTAGCTGCCAGGGGCCACTCCTACGAGCAGTACTTC; cdr3_aa: CASSLAARGHSYEQYF